This TCR beta chain was found in a study of CD8 T cells in Susac syndrome. The CDR3 is 15 residues long. Trimming removed 5 bases from V and 0 bases from J, with 13 bases in between. Germline V gene data show CDR1 as MGHRA and CDR2 as YSYEKL. Both CD4+ and CD8+ T cells were negatively isolated, and TEMRA cells underwent FACS enrichment. RNA in amounts of roughly 0.5 to 1 ug was reverse transcribed with random hexamers. The method of amplification for TCR beta CDR3 was immunoSEQ multiplex PCR, covering 54 Vbeta and 13 Jbeta. In TCRdb, the immunoSEQ multiplex PCR reads were re-called with MiXCR into one record per CDR3 protein. The profile shows fewer than 250,000 distinct CDR3 sequences, approximately 93% of them singletons.

The TCR sequence derives from a human donor in good health. The sequencing sample was made of CD4+ T cells from PBMCs. This sequence joins TRBV4-1 and TRBJ1-2; D call uncertain. The CDR3 DNA is TGCGCCAGCAGCAAAGCAACACAAGCTAACTATGGCTACACCTTC. Translated, it gives CASSKATQANYGYTF.